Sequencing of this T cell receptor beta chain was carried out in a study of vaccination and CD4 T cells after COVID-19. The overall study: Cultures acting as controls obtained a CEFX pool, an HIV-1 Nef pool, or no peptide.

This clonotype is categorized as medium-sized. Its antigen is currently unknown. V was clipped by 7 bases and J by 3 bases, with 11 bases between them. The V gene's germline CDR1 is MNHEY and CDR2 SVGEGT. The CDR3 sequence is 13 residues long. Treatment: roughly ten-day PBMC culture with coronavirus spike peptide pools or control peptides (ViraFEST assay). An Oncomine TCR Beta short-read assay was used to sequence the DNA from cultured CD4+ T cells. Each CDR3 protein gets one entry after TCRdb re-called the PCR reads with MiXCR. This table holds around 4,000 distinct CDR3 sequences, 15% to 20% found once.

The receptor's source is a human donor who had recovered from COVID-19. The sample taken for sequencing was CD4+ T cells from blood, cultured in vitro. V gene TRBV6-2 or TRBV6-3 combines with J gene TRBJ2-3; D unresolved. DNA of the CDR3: TGTGCCAGCAAAGACTGGGGAACAGATACGCAGTATTTT. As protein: CASKDWGTDTQYF.